This TCR beta chain was captured in a study of spatial heterogeneity in lung cancer. Background on the study: More than eight raw reads, on average, carried each unique TCR and UMI combination.

The time point is: sample taken at primary tumor resection. Whole RNA, which was extracted from tumor, nontumor lung tissue or frozen PBMC, was sequenced without any cell sorting. Whole-study results and caveats: In blood, ubiquitous expanded tumor TCRs appeared more at resection than follow-up.

V lost 7 bases and J lost 1, with 14 bases in between. This CDR3 comprises 14 residues. Germline V gene data show CDR1 as MNHNY and CDR2 as SVGAGI (reference sequence). Every TCR cDNA molecule carried a tag that served as a unique molecular identifier. TCRdb used MiXCR to reprocess the 5' RACE reads, holding one entry per CDR3 protein. Among roughly 49,000 distinct CDR3 sequences listed, less than 8.5% were seen once. This clonotype showed up many times. The antigen is undetermined. The sequence derives from a female donor with early-stage non-small cell lung cancer. The V and J genes are TRBV6-6 and TRBJ2-7; the D gene is possibly TRBD2 (5 bases). The source was PBMCs, collected at surgery. Here the CDR3 reads CASTPRRESYEQYF. The CDR3 DNA sequence: TGTGCCAGCACGCCCAGAAGGGAGTCCTACGAGCAGTACTTC.